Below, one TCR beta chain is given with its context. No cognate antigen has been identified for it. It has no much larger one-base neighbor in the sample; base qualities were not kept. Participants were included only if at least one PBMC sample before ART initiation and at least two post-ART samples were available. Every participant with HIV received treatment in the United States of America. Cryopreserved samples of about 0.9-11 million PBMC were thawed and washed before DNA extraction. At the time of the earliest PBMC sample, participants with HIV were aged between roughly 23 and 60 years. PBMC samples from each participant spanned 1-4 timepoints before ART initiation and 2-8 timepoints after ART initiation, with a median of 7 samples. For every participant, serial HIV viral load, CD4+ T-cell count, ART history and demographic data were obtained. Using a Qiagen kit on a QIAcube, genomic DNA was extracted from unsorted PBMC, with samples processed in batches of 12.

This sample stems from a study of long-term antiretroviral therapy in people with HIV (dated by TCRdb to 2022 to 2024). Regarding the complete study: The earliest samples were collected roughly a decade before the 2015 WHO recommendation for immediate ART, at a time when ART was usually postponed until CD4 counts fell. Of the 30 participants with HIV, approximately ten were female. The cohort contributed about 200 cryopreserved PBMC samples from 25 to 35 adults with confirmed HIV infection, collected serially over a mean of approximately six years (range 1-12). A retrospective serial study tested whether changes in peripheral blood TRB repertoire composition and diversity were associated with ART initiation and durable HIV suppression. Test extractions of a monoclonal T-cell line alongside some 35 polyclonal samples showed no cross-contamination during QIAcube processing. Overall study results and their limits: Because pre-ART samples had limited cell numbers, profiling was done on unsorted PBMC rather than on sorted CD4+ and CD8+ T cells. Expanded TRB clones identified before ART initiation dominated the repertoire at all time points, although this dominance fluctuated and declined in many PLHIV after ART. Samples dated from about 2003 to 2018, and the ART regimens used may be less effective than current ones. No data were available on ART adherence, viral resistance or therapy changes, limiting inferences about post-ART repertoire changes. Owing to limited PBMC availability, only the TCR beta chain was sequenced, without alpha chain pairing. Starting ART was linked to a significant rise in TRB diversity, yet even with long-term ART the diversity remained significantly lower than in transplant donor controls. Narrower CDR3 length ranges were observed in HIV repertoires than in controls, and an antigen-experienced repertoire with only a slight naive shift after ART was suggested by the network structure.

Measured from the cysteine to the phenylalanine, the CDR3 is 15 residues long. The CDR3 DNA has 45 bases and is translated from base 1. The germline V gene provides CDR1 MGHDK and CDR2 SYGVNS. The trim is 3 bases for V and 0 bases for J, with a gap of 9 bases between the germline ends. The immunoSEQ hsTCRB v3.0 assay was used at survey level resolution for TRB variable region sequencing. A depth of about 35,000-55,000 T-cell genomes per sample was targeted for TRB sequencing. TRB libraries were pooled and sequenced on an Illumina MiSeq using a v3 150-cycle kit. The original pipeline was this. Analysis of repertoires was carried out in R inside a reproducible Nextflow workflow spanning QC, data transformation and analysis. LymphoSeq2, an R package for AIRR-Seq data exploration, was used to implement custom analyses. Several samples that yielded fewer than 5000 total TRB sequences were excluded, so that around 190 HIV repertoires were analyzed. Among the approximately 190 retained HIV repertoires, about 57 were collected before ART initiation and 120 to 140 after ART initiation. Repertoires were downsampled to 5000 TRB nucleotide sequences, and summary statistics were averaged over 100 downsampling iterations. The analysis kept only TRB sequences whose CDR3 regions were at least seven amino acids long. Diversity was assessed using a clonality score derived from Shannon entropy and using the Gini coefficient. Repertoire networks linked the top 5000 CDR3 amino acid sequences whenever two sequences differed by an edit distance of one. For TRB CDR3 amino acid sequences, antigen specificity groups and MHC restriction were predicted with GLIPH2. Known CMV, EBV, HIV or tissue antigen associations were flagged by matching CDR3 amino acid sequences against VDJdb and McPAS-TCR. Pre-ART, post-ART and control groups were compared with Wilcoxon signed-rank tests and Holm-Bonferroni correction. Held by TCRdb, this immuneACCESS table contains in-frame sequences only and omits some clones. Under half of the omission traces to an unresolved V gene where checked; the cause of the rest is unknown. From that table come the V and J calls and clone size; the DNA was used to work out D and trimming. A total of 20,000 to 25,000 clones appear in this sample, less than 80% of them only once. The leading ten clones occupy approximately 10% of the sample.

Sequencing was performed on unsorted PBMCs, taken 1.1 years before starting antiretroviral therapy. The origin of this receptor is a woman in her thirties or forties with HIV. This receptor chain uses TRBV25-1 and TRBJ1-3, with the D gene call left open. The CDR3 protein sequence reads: CASSDGYSSGNTIYF. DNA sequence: TGTGCCAGCAGTGACGGTTACAGCTCTGGAAACACCATATATTTT.